This paragraph covers one TCR beta chain sequence. This record comes from a study of T cell responses to AZD1222 COVID-19 vaccine. Per the germline V gene, CDR1 is SGHKS and CDR2 is YYEKEE (reference sequence). V lost 2 bases and J 7 bases, leaving 13 bases between the germline ends. The CDR3 has 13 amino acids. Measured with immunoSEQ multiplex PCR; TCRdb has only the in-frame clones, and not every one. The repertoire consists of some 69,000 clones, with 80% occurring once and the leading ten covering around an eighth. The sequence came from an adult who received the AZD1222 COVID-19 vaccine. The chain has TRBV5-5 and TRBJ2-7; a possible D gene is TRBD2 (6 bases). The material sequenced was peripheral blood, taken 28 days after the second AZD1222 dose. CDR3 region: CASSLGLGGEQYF. Here the CDR3 DNA reads TGTGCCAGCAGCTTAGGCCTGGGAGGAGAGCAGTACTTC.